The rows below give T cell receptor beta chains drawn from one sample of a study of blood T cell repertoires in COVID-19. Generated by immunoSEQ multiplex PCR, the TCRdb table keeps only in-frame clones and is missing some. The sample includes approximately 130,000 clones, 75% to 85% of them seen just once. The sample comprised peripheral blood. These receptor sequences come from an older man with acute or convalescent COVID-19. The CDR3 runs from the conserved cysteine through the conserved F or W. The D gene is left open where the match is weak. Part of the rows lack a size; the others show once, few, many or a class for expanded clones.

j_call: TRBJ2-7
v_call: TRBV10-2
clone_size: .
d_call: .
cdr3_nt: TGCGCCAGCAGTGAGAGTAGGGGGGGACCCTACGAGCAGTACTTC
cdr3_aa: CASSESRGGPYEQYF

j_call: TRBJ2-1
v_call: TRBV7-8
clone_size: .
d_call: TRBD1
cdr3_nt: TGTGCCAGCAGTAGACAGGGTGGGTACAATGAGCAGTTCTTC
cdr3_aa: CASSRQGGYNEQFF

j_call: TRBJ2-6
v_call: TRBV7-2
clone_size: .
d_call: .
cdr3_nt: TGTGCCAGCAGCTTAGGAGGGTCTGGGGCCAACGTCCTGACTTTC
cdr3_aa: CASSLGGSGANVLTF

j_call: TRBJ2-3
v_call: TRBV19
clone_size: .
d_call: .
cdr3_nt: TGTGCCAGTAGACCAGGGGCGAGCACAGATACGCAGTATTTT
cdr3_aa: CASRPGASTDTQYF

j_call: TRBJ2-5
v_call: TRBV5-4
clone_size: .
d_call: TRBD1
cdr3_nt: TGTGCCAGCAGGTCCGGGGACAGGGTTTTGGAGACCCAGTACTTC
cdr3_aa: CASRSGDRVLETQYF

j_call: TRBJ2-7
v_call: TRBV5-4
clone_size: medium-sized
d_call: TRBD1
cdr3_nt: TGTGCCAGCAGCTCAACCGGGACAGGGGCCGAGCAGTACTTC
cdr3_aa: CASSSTGTGAEQYF

j_call: TRBJ2-7
v_call: TRBV19
clone_size: once
d_call: .
cdr3_nt: TGTGCCAGTAGTAAGTCCGGGGAAGAGCAGTACTTC
cdr3_aa: CASSKSGEEQYF

j_call: TRBJ1-2
v_call: TRBV30
clone_size: few
d_call: TRBD1
cdr3_nt: TGTGCCTGGAGTCCAGGGGGCATCTATGGCTACACCTTC
cdr3_aa: CAWSPGGIYGYTF

j_call: TRBJ2-5
v_call: TRBV30
clone_size: .
d_call: TRBD1
cdr3_nt: TGTGCCTGGAGTTCTTGGGACAGGGGAGAAGAGACCCAGTACTTC
cdr3_aa: CAWSSWDRGEETQYF

j_call: TRBJ2-1
v_call: TRBV29-1
clone_size: .
d_call: .
cdr3_nt: TGCAGCGTTGAAGGGGAGGTGGGCCGACCCAACTTTAATGAGCAGTTCTTC
cdr3_aa: CSVEGEVGRPNFNEQFF

j_call: TRBJ1-5
v_call: TRBV4-1
clone_size: .
d_call: .
cdr3_nt: TGCGCCAGCAGCCAAGCTATGATTGCGGGGTTTCAGCCCCAGCATTTT
cdr3_aa: CASSQAMIAGFQPQHF

j_call: TRBJ1-4
v_call: TRBV4-1
clone_size: few
d_call: .
cdr3_nt: TGCGCCAGCAGCCAAGGCCGGAGGGAAAAACTGTTTTTT
cdr3_aa: CASSQGRREKLFF

j_call: TRBJ2-3
v_call: TRBV10-3
clone_size: .
d_call: TRBD2
cdr3_nt: TGTGCCATCAGTGAGTTTACTAGCGCAGAGTATACAGATACGCAGTATTTT
cdr3_aa: CAISEFTSAEYTDTQYF

j_call: TRBJ1-5
v_call: TRBV7-2
clone_size: once
d_call: .
cdr3_nt: TGTGCCAGCAGCTTACCCGGGACAATGCAGCCCCAGCATTTT
cdr3_aa: CASSLPGTMQPQHF

j_call: TRBJ2-3
v_call: TRBV3-1/TRBV3-2
clone_size: .
d_call: .
cdr3_nt: TGTGCCAGCAGCCAGAGGGACTTTAAAGTTGCTGGCACAGATACGCAGTATTTT
cdr3_aa: CASSQRDFKVAGTDTQYF

j_call: TRBJ2-6
v_call: TRBV27
clone_size: .
d_call: .
cdr3_nt: TGTGCCAGCAGTTTGACTTATACAGGGTCTGGGGCCAACGTCCTGACTTTC
cdr3_aa: CASSLTYTGSGANVLTF

j_call: TRBJ1-5
v_call: TRBV5-6
clone_size: .
d_call: .
cdr3_nt: TGTGCCAGCAGCTTGGGACACATTAGCAATCAGCCCCAGCATTTT
cdr3_aa: CASSLGHISNQPQHF

j_call: TRBJ1-4
v_call: TRBV5-4
clone_size: .
d_call: TRBD1
cdr3_nt: TGTGCCAGCAGCTCGACAGGGGCCTCTATTGTGTTTTTT
cdr3_aa: CASSSTGASIVFF

j_call: TRBJ2-7
v_call: TRBV6-1
clone_size: once
d_call: .
cdr3_nt: TGTGCCAGCAGTGAAGCAGGGCCGGGTAGGGGGGGATTCTACGAGCAGTACTTC
cdr3_aa: CASSEAGPGRGGFYEQYF

j_call: TRBJ1-1
v_call: TRBV10-3
clone_size: .
d_call: TRBD1
cdr3_nt: TGTGCCATCAGCGCAGGGGGTACTGAAGCTTTCTTT
cdr3_aa: CAISAGGTEAFF

j_call: TRBJ1-2
v_call: TRBV9
clone_size: .
d_call: TRBD1
cdr3_nt: TGTGCCAGCAGCGTGGAGGACAGGGTCGGCTACACCTTC
cdr3_aa: CASSVEDRVGYTF

j_call: TRBJ2-2
v_call: TRBV5-4
clone_size: .
d_call: TRBD1
cdr3_nt: TGTGCCAGCAGCTGGGACAGCCTCACCGGGGAGCTGTTTTTT
cdr3_aa: CASSWDSLTGELFF

j_call: TRBJ2-1
v_call: TRBV6-2/TRBV6-3
clone_size: .
d_call: TRBD1
cdr3_nt: TGTGCCAGCAGTTACCCAGGGGGAAGCAATGAGCAGTTCTTC
cdr3_aa: CASSYPGGSNEQFF

j_call: TRBJ2-1
v_call: TRBV6-4
clone_size: .
d_call: .
cdr3_nt: TGTGCCAGCAGTCCGGGCCAGGGGAGAGTCGATGAGCAGTTCTTC
cdr3_aa: CASSPGQGRVDEQFF

j_call: TRBJ2-5
v_call: TRBV5-1
clone_size: .
d_call: .
cdr3_nt: TGCGCCAGCAGCTTGGCTGATGCGGAGACCCAGTACTTC
cdr3_aa: CASSLADAETQYF

j_call: TRBJ2-1
v_call: TRBV4-2
clone_size: .
d_call: TRBD2
cdr3_nt: TGTGCCAGCAGCCAAGAGGCCAGGGACTACTACAATGAGCAGTTCTTC
cdr3_aa: CASSQEARDYYNEQFF

j_call: TRBJ2-7
v_call: TRBV28
clone_size: .
d_call: TRBD2
cdr3_nt: TGTGCCAGCAGTTCAGCGGGGGGGCCGTCCTACGAGCAGTACTTC
cdr3_aa: CASSSAGGPSYEQYF

j_call: TRBJ2-7
v_call: TRBV30
clone_size: .
d_call: .
cdr3_nt: TGTGCCTGGAGTAGGAGGGACAGAATATCCTACGAGCAGTACTTC
cdr3_aa: CAWSRRDRISYEQYF

j_call: TRBJ2-1
v_call: TRBV5-1
clone_size: .
d_call: TRBD1
cdr3_nt: TGCGCCAGCAGCTTGGGGACAGGTAGCTCCTACAATGAGCAGTTCTTC
cdr3_aa: CASSLGTGSSYNEQFF

j_call: TRBJ2-7
v_call: TRBV29-1
clone_size: once
d_call: TRBD1
cdr3_nt: TGCAGCGTTTGGGCAGGGGGTTCCTACGAGCAGTACTTC
cdr3_aa: CSVWAGGSYEQYF

j_call: TRBJ1-1
v_call: TRBV2
clone_size: .
d_call: TRBD1
cdr3_nt: TGTGCCAGCAGGGTCCCGGGACAGGGACCGAACACTGAAGCTTTCTTT
cdr3_aa: CASRVPGQGPNTEAFF

j_call: TRBJ1-2
v_call: TRBV3-1/TRBV3-2
clone_size: few
d_call: .
cdr3_nt: TGTGCCAGCAGCCCACGGGTCCAGCCCCACTATGGCTACACCTTC
cdr3_aa: CASSPRVQPHYGYTF

j_call: TRBJ1-5
v_call: TRBV24-1
clone_size: few
d_call: .
cdr3_nt: TGTGCCACCCATCCCGGGGATTATAGCAATCAGCCCCAGCATTTT
cdr3_aa: CATHPGDYSNQPQHF

j_call: TRBJ2-1
v_call: TRBV9
clone_size: .
d_call: .
cdr3_nt: TGTGCCAGCAGCGTAGAGGGCAGGGGCAACAATGAGCAGTTCTTC
cdr3_aa: CASSVEGRGNNEQFF

j_call: TRBJ1-4
v_call: TRBV7-9
clone_size: once
d_call: .
cdr3_nt: TGTGCCAGCAGGAAAGGGGAGGGGCGAGAGGAAAAACTGTTTTTT
cdr3_aa: CASRKGEGREEKLFF

j_call: TRBJ1-2
v_call: TRBV7-2
clone_size: .
d_call: .
cdr3_nt: TGTGCCATCCAGCACGGGGGGCAAAACGCCGGAGGCTACACCTTC
cdr3_aa: CAIQHGGQNAGGYTF

j_call: TRBJ2-1
v_call: TRBV7-8
clone_size: .
d_call: TRBD1
cdr3_nt: TGTGCCAGCAGCAAGGACAGGGGCGACTACAATGAGCAGTTCTTC
cdr3_aa: CASSKDRGDYNEQFF

j_call: TRBJ2-7
v_call: TRBV5-5
clone_size: .
d_call: TRBD1
cdr3_nt: TGTGCCAGCAGCGGTCCCGAGGGACAGGTCTCCTACGAGCAGTACTTC
cdr3_aa: CASSGPEGQVSYEQYF

j_call: TRBJ2-3
v_call: TRBV6-1
clone_size: .
d_call: TRBD2
cdr3_nt: TGTGCCAGCAGTGAAGAGGCGGGAGGCGGCACAGATACGCAGTATTTT
cdr3_aa: CASSEEAGGGTDTQYF

j_call: TRBJ1-1
v_call: TRBV24-1
clone_size: .
d_call: .
cdr3_nt: TGTGCCACCAGTGATTCATCTCTCGGGTTGACTGAAGCTTTCTTT
cdr3_aa: CATSDSSLGLTEAFF

j_call: TRBJ2-2
v_call: TRBV2
clone_size: .
d_call: TRBD2
cdr3_nt: TGTGCCAGCAGTGAAGCGTGGCTAGCGGGGGTGACCGGGGAGCTGTTTTTT
cdr3_aa: CASSEAWLAGVTGELFF

j_call: TRBJ1-1
v_call: TRBV30
clone_size: few
d_call: .
cdr3_nt: TGTGCCTGGAGCCCAAACCTCAGGGATAGTGAAGCTTTCTTT
cdr3_aa: CAWSPNLRDSEAFF

j_call: TRBJ2-3
v_call: TRBV10-3
clone_size: .
d_call: TRBD1
cdr3_nt: TGTGCCATCAGTACCCGGACAGGGGGAACCACAGATACGCAGTATTTT
cdr3_aa: CAISTRTGGTTDTQYF

j_call: TRBJ2-5
v_call: TRBV5-6
clone_size: .
d_call: TRBD2
cdr3_nt: TGTGCCAGCAGCCGGCCGGGCCGGGGGGCCCAGTACTTC
cdr3_aa: CASSRPGRGAQYF

j_call: TRBJ2-3
v_call: TRBV18
clone_size: .
d_call: TRBD1
cdr3_nt: TGTGCCAGCTCACCACCGAGAGGCGCGGGACAGGGTGTTTCAGATACGCAGTATTTT
cdr3_aa: CASSPPRGAGQGVSDTQYF

j_call: TRBJ2-7
v_call: TRBV29-1
clone_size: once
d_call: TRBD1
cdr3_nt: TGCAGCGTTGAGACAGGGGCAACTCTTTCGGGAGAGCAGTACTTC
cdr3_aa: CSVETGATLSGEQYF